Listed below are T cell receptor beta chains from one sample, sequenced in a study of cytomegalovirus exposure and HLA in healthy donors. Libraries were prepared by immunoSEQ multiplex PCR; TCRdb keeps only in-frame clonotypes and omits some of them. The table has 95,000 to 150,000 clones, roughly 80% seen once. Sequencing was done on a sample of PBMCs. These receptors originate from a woman in her late teens or twenties in good health and CMV-seronegative. Each CDR3 is given with its conserved first and last residue. Fields, in order: V gene, CDR3 length, D gene, clone size, J gene, CDR3 protein, CDR3 DNA. A D gene is named only where the DNA matches it firmly. Clone size is not always given. Where it is, it says once, few, many or a class for expanded clones.

>TRBV6-1|15|TRBD1|-|TRBJ2-7
CASSVSGGGSYEQYF
TGTGCCAGCAGTGTCTCAGGGGGCGGGTCCTACGAGCAGTACTTC
>TRBV6-5|13|-|-|TRBJ1-2
CASRQTGLWGYTF
TGTGCCAGCAGACAAACAGGGCTTTGGGGCTACACCTTC
>TRBV5-4|15|-|-|TRBJ1-2
CASSQAGRQIYGYTF
TGTGCCAGCAGCCAAGCAGGAAGGCAAATCTATGGCTACACCTTC
>TRBV10-1|15|TRBD1|-|TRBJ2-2
CASRGQGAQSGELFF
TGCGCCAGCCGCGGACAGGGGGCGCAATCCGGGGAGCTGTTTTTT
>TRBV9|15|-|-|TRBJ1-2
CASSVGAVGNYGYTF
TGTGCCAGCAGCGTAGGGGCAGTAGGAAACTATGGCTACACCTTC
>TRBV7-3|14|TRBD1|few|TRBJ1-2
CASSSGTGNYGYTF
TGTGCCAGCAGCTCGGGGACAGGGAACTATGGCTACACCTTC
>TRBV6-5|15|-|-|TRBJ1-6
CASRPGSLYNSPLHF
TGTGCCAGCAGACCAGGGTCTTTATATAATTCACCCCTCCACTTT
>TRBV11-2|15|-|-|TRBJ1-4
CASSFLSATNEKLFF
TGTGCCAGCAGCTTTTTATCAGCAACTAATGAAAAACTGTTTTTT
>TRBV2|13|-|few|TRBJ1-1
CASSPGRNTEAFF
TGTGCCAGCAGCCCTGGGCGGAACACTGAAGCTTTCTTT
>TRBV7-8|14|-|-|TRBJ2-5
CASSLRAGLRTQYF
TGTGCCAGCAGCCTACGAGCCGGGTTGAGGACCCAGTACTTC
>TRBV5-8|13|TRBD1|-|TRBJ2-1
CASSRGQYNEQFF
TGTGCCAGCAGCAGGGGACAGTACAATGAGCAGTTCTTC
>TRBV29-1|11|-|-|TRBJ1-2
CSVVGAGGYTF
TGCAGCGTTGTTGGGGCAGGCGGCTACACCTTC
>TRBV5-4|15|-|-|TRBJ1-5
CASSIQGGGNQPQHF
TGTGCCAGCAGCATCCAGGGCGGAGGCAATCAGCCCCAGCATTTT
>TRBV7-6|15|TRBD1|-|TRBJ2-7
CASRATGTGKYEQYF
TGTGCCAGCAGAGCCACCGGGACAGGGAAATACGAGCAGTACTTC
>TRBV7-8|17|-|-|TRBJ2-2
CASSFYQVSVNTGELFF
TGTGCCAGCAGCTTCTATCAGGTGTCGGTAAACACCGGGGAGCTGTTTTTT
>TRBV6-1|15|TRBD2|-|TRBJ2-7
CASSEASGGAYEQYF
TGTGCCAGCAGTGAAGCTAGCGGGGGGGCCTACGAGCAGTACTTC
>TRBV11-3|15|-|-|TRBJ2-1
CASSAGRSSYNEQFF
TGTGCCAGCAGCGCGGGACGTAGCTCCTACAATGAGCAGTTCTTC
>TRBV4-2|16|-|once|TRBJ2-7
CASSQDSSGGATEQYF
TGTGCCAGCAGCCAAGATAGTAGTGGTGGGGCGACGGAGCAGTACTTC
>TRBV9|13|-|-|TRBJ1-2
CASSVGGEYGYTF
TGTGCCAGCAGCGTAGGGGGGGAATATGGCTACACCTTC
>TRBV9|13|-|few|TRBJ2-7
CASSSHPAYEQYF
TGTGCCAGCAGCTCTCATCCAGCCTACGAGCAGTACTTC
>TRBV2|14|-|-|TRBJ1-5
CASSDFIVNQPQHF
TGTGCCAGCAGTGACTTCATAGTTAATCAGCCCCAGCATTTT
>TRBV19|16|TRBD1|-|TRBJ1-5
CASKDRVTYSNQPQHF
TGTGCCAGTAAAGACAGGGTAACCTATAGCAATCAGCCCCAGCATTTT
>TRBV10-1|15|-|-|TRBJ1-2
CASSDNGAGTRGYTF
TGCGCCAGCAGTGATAATGGGGCCGGCACCCGTGGCTACACCTTC
>TRBV9|14|-|-|TRBJ2-4
CASSDGTPKNIQYF
TGTGCCAGCAGCGACGGGACACCCAAAAACATTCAGTACTTC
>TRBV15|15|-|few|TRBJ1-1
CATSRAAGDFTEAFF
TGTGCCACCAGCAGAGCAGCAGGGGATTTCACTGAAGCTTTCTTT
>TRBV7-8|13|-|-|TRBJ2-7
CASMGGPPYEQYF
TGTGCCAGCATGGGGGGGCCCCCCTACGAGCAGTACTTC
>TRBV9|18|-|-|TRBJ2-1
CASSAAYNPSGSYNEQFF
TGTGCCAGCAGCGCGGCCTATAATCCTAGTGGCTCCTACAATGAGCAGTTCTTC
>TRBV7-7|13|TRBD2|-|TRBJ2-7
CASSLGGDYEQYF
TGTGCCAGCAGCCTCGGGGGGGACTACGAGCAGTACTTC
>TRBV5-6|12|-|-|TRBJ2-7
CASSLRLYEQYF
TGTGCCAGCAGCTTGCGTCTATACGAGCAGTACTTC
>TRBV6-5|15|TRBD1|-|TRBJ1-2
CASSITGGRSYGYTF
TGTGCCAGCAGCATTACAGGGGGAAGGAGTTATGGCTACACCTTC
>TRBV11-1|13|-|few|TRBJ1-6
CASSLVRDSPLHF
TGTGCCAGCAGCTTAGTCAGGGATTCACCCCTCCACTTT
>TRBV13|18|TRBD2|-|TRBJ2-5
CASSSTEFRSGVEETQYF
TGTGCCAGCAGCTCAACCGAGTTTCGAAGCGGGGTTGAGGAGACCCAGTACTTC
>TRBV18|16|-|-|TRBJ1-1
CASSPGRGRGDTEAFF
TGTGCCAGCTCACCGGGCAGGGGCCGAGGGGACACTGAAGCTTTCTTT
>TRBV5-5|15|-|-|TRBJ1-3
CASSLDRLSGNTIYF
TGTGCCAGCAGCTTGGACCGCCTATCTGGAAACACCATATATTTT
>TRBV27|14|TRBD1|-|TRBJ1-2
CASNPGQGASGYTF
TGTGCCAGCAACCCCGGACAGGGGGCCTCTGGCTACACCTTC
>TRBV5-1|18|TRBD1|few|TRBJ1-2
CASSDNLWTGIFNYGYTF
TGCGCCAGCAGCGACAACCTTTGGACAGGGATATTTAACTATGGCTACACCTTC
>TRBV10-2|16|-|-|TRBJ1-5
CASSELVQALNQPQHF
TGCGCCAGCAGTGAGTTGGTACAAGCGCTCAATCAGCCCCAGCATTTT
>TRBV19|14|-|-|TRBJ2-5
CASSIGQGGETQYF
TGTGCCAGTAGTATCGGGCAGGGCGGAGAGACCCAGTACTTC
>TRBV7-9|13|-|-|TRBJ1-1
CSSTQGGGTEAFF
TGTTCCAGCACACAAGGGGGGGGCACTGAAGCTTTCTTT
>TRBV4-3|15|-|once|TRBJ2-7
CASSLSPGQAYEQYF
TGCGCCAGCAGCCTCTCACCGGGACAAGCCTACGAGCAGTACTTC
>TRBV5-1|16|-|few|TRBJ1-6
CASSFGGASYNSPLHF
TGCGCCAGCAGCTTCGGGGGGGCGTCCTATAATTCACCCCTCCACTTT
>TRBV6-5|15|-|-|TRBJ1-5
CASRTTLYSNQPQHF
TGTGCATCAAGGACTACCCTTTATAGCAATCAGCCCCAGCATTTT
>TRBV7-9|15|-|-|TRBJ1-6
CASSLVGSDNSPLHF
TGTGCCAGCAGCTTAGTGGGGAGTGATAATTCACCCCTCCACTTT
>TRBV27|20|-|-|TRBJ1-6
CASSFIIDGPPHENNSPLHF
TGTGCCAGCAGTTTTATAATCGATGGGCCGCCGCATGAGAATAATTCACCCCTCCACTTT
>TRBV5-1|19|TRBD2|-|TRBJ2-1
CASSLVASGSLASYNEQFF
TGCGCCAGCAGCTTGGTAGCTAGCGGGAGTTTGGCGTCCTACAATGAGCAGTTCTTC
>TRBV5-1|14|TRBD1|-|TRBJ1-1
CASSLIGQGPEAFF
TGCGCCAGCAGCTTGATTGGACAGGGCCCTGAAGCTTTCTTT
>TRBV6-5|15|-|-|TRBJ2-7
CASSYSWGSGHEQYF
TGTGCCAGCAGTTACTCATGGGGCTCGGGCCACGAGCAGTACTTC
>TRBV13|12|-|few|TRBJ2-1
CASSILEGEQFF
TGTGCCAGCAGCATCTTGGAGGGTGAGCAGTTCTTC
>TRBV7-8|14|-|-|TRBJ1-1
CASSLLQGNTEAFF
TGTGCCAGCAGCTTATTACAGGGAAACACTGAAGCTTTCTTT
>TRBV9|17|TRBD2|-|TRBJ2-3
CASSPSGGALPTDTQYF
TGTGCCAGCAGCCCTAGCGGGGGGGCCCTTCCCACAGATACGCAGTATTTT
>TRBV7-9|15|TRBD2|-|TRBJ2-2
CASSIGTSGTGELFF
TGTGCCAGCAGCATCGGGACTAGCGGGACCGGGGAGCTGTTTTTT
>TRBV29-1|13|TRBD2|-|TRBJ2-1
CSVVASGINEQFF
TGCAGCGTTGTGGCTAGCGGGATTAATGAGCAGTTCTTC
>TRBV7-9|17|-|once|TRBJ2-1
CASSLAPPGEYYNEQFF
TGTGCCAGCAGCTTAGCTCCGCCGGGAGAATATTACAATGAGCAGTTCTTC
>TRBV9|19|TRBD2|-|TRBJ2-1
CASSVSAGVPLALYNEQFF
TGTGCCAGCAGCGTATCAGCGGGGGTTCCCCTTGCCCTCTACAATGAGCAGTTCTTC
>TRBV19|15|-|-|TRBJ1-1
CASSIRTGGNTEAFF
TGTGCCAGTAGTATTCGGACGGGGGGGAACACTGAAGCTTTCTTT
>TRBV27|13|-|few|TRBJ1-1
CASSMLANTEAFF
TGTGCCAGCAGTATGCTAGCGAACACTGAAGCTTTCTTT
>TRBV6-4|14|-|-|TRBJ1-5
CASSAEGANQPQHF
TGTGCCAGCAGTGCTGAAGGGGCCAATCAGCCCCAGCATTTT
>TRBV6-5|15|TRBD1|-|TRBJ1-3
CALHRDRGLGDTIYF
TGTGCCTTACATAGGGACAGGGGGTTGGGGGACACCATATATTTT
>TRBV4-1|16|TRBD2|-|TRBJ2-1
CASSSWASGTPLKQFF
TGCGCCAGCAGCTCCTGGGCTAGCGGGACCCCCCTCAAGCAGTTCTTC
>TRBV2|13|-|-|TRBJ2-7
CATRSPTSIEQYF
TGTGCCACCCGGAGTCCCACTTCCATCGAGCAGTACTTC